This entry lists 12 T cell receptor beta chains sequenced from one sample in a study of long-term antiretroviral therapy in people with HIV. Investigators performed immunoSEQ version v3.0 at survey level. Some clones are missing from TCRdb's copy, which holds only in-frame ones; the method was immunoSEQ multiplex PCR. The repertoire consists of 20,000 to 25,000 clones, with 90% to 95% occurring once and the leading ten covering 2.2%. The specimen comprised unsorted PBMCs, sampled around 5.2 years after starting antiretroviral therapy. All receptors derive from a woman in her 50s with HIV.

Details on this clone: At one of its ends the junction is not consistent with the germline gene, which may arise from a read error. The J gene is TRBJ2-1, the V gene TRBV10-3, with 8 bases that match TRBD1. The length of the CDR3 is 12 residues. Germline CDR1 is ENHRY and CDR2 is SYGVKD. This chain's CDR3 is CAINTEDRDVVF. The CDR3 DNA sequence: TGTGCCATCAATACCGAGGACAGGGACGTGGTCTTC.

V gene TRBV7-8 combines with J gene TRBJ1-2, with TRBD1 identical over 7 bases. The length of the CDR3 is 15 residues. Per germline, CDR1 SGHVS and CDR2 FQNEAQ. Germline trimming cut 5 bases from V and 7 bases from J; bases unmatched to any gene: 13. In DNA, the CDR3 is TGTGCCAGCAGCCCCGAAGGGGGCAAGTCGCGTGGCTACACCTTC. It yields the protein CASSPEGGKSRGYTF.

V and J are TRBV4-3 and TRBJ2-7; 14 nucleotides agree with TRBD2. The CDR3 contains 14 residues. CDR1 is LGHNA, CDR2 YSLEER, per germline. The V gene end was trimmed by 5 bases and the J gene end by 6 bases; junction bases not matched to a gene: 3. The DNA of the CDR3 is TGCGCCAGCAGCTTGACTAGCGGGAGGGCCGAGCAGTACTTC. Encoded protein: CASSLTSGRAEQYF.

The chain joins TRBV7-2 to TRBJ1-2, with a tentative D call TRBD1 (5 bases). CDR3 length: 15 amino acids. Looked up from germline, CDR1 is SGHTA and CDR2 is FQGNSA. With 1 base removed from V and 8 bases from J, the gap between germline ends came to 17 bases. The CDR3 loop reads CASSLGQRPRDGYTF. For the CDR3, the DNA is TGTGCCAGCAGCTTAGGACAGAGGCCAAGGGACGGCTACACCTTC.

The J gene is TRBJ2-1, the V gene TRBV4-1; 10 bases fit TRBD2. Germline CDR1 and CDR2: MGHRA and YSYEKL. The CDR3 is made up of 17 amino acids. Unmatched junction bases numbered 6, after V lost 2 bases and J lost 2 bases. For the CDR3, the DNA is TGCGCCAGCAGCCAAAGCCGGACTAGCGGACCCTACAATGAGCAGTTCTTC. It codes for CASSQSRTSGPYNEQFF.

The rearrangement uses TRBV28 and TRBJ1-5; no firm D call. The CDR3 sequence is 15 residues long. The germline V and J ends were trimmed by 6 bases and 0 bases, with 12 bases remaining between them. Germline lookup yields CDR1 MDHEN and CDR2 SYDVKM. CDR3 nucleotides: TGTGCCAGCAGAACCGGACGTTATAGCAATCAGCCCCAGCATTTT. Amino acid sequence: CASRTGRYSNQPQHF.

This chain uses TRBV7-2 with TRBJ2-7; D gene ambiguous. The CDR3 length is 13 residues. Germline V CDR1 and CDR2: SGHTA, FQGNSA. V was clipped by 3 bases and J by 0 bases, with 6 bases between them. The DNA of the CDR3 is TGTGCCAGCAGCTTGGGGAACTCCTACGAGCAGTACTTC. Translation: CASSLGNSYEQYF. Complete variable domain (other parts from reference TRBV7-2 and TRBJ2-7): GAGVSQSPSNKVTEKGKDVELRCDPISGHTALYWYRQSLGQGLEFLIYFQGNSAPDKSGLPSDRFSAERTGGSVSTLTIQRTQQEDSAVYLCASSLGNSYEQYFGPGTRLTVT.

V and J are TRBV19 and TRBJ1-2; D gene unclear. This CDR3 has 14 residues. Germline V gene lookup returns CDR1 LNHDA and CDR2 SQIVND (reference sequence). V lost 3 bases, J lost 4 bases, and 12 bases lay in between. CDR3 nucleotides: TGTGCCAGTAGTATCCCTGGGATTAGCTATGGCTACACCTTC. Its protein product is CASSIPGISYGYTF.

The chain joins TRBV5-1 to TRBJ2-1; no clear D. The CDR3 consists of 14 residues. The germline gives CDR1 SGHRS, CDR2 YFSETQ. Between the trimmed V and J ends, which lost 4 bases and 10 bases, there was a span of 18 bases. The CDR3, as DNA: TGCGCCAGCAGCCCAACCAGTTTTGGTCTCGAGCAGTTCTTC. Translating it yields CASSPTSFGLEQFF.

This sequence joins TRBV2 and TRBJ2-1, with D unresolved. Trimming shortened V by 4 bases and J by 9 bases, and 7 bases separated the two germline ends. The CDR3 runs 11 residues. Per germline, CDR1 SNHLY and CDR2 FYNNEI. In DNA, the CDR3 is TGTGCCAGCAGTGTCCCGGCTGAGCAGTTCTTC. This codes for CASSVPAEQFF.

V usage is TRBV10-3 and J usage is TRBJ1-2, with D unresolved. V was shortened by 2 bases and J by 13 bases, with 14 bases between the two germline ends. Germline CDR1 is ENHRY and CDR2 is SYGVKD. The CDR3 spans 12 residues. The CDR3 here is CAISERPPGVTF. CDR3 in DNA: TGTGCCATCAGTGAGCGACCTCCTGGGGTCACCTTC.

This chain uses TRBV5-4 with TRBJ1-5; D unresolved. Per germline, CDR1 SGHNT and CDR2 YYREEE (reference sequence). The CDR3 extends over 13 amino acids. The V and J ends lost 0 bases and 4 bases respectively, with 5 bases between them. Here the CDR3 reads CASSLDGNQPQHF. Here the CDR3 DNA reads TGTGCCAGCAGCTTGGATGGTAATCAGCCCCAGCATTTT. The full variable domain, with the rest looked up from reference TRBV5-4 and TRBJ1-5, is ETGVTQSPTHLIKTRGQQVTLRCSSQSGHNTVSWYQQALGQGPQFIFQYYREEENGRGNFPPRFSGLQFPNYSSELNVNALELDDSALYLCASSLDGNQPQHFGDGTRLSIL.